This T cell receptor (beta chain) appears in the sequencing data of a study of T cell responses to AZD1222 COVID-19 vaccine. General study results and limits: Repertoires were collected only later (after the peak T cell response had occurred). Donor demographics were predominantly white British with a female majority; clonal diversity may be underestimated.

The CDR3 is made up of 16 amino acids. The germline V gene has CDR1 SGHRS and CDR2 YFSETQ. Trimming pared 4 bases from V and 0 bases from J, leaving 13 bases between. The repertoire was sequenced with immunoSEQ multiplex PCR; TCRdb's copy has only in-frame clones and lacks some. The sample lists 150,000 to 180,000 clones; roughly nine tenths were seen once. Concerning this clone itself: What it recognizes is unknown.

This rearrangement joins TRBV5-1 to TRBJ2-2; the D gene is possibly TRBD1 (6 bases). Here the sequenced sample was peripheral blood, taken on day 0 of MenACWY control vaccination. This clonotype was obtained from an adult in good health. The CDR3 DNA is TGCGCCAGCAGCGGACAGACAGGATCGAACACCGGGGAGCTGTTTTTT. Protein product: CASSGQTGSNTGELFF.